This T cell receptor beta chain was sequenced during a study of CD8+CD57+ T cells in acquired aplastic anemia (dated by TCRdb to between 2017 and 2018). General notes on the study: On average, sorted CD4+ and CD8+ cells yielded roughly 3.4 ug of extracted DNA, with a range of about 0.17 to 27.4 ug. A CD8+CD57+ expansion meant a frequency higher than the mean frequency seen in healthy subjects.

What the study reported, not specific to this receptor: Around 28 CD8+ CDR3 sequences were found to be shared between patients and controls, but these sequences appeared to be highly expressed in patients and within the immunodominant clones of the patients. No significant difference in CD8+ Simpson's diversity was found between patients and healthy controls (P=0.060).

Genomic DNA served as template for TCR beta VDJ combination and CDR3 sequence profiling. An Illumina HiSeq 2000 was used for TCR repertoire sequencing. In the authors' own workflow: TRBV/TRBJ rearrangement plots, CDR3 size and DJ length profiles, and Simpson's diversity index were used to assess repertoires. The immunodominant clone was defined as the most abundant DNA sequence in deep sequencing data. CDR3 amino acid sequences were screened for sharing across subjects and compared with published repertoires and the VDJdb database. TCRdb reworked the public reads: Q25 trimming with fastp, MiXCR clone assembly, productive beta chains retained. Every entry covers one CDR3 protein and lists the most common genes and DNA from its rows. It is TCRdb's table, rather than the study itself, that gives the V and J calls and clone size. Counted in this sample were fewer than 250,000 distinct CDR3 sequences; around 43% of them appeared once. The leading ten clones occupy 6.5% to 8% of the sample.

Expansion of CD8+CD57+ cells had been shown by flow cytometry in the patients chosen for sequencing. Every patient had a diagnosis of severe acquired aplastic anemia based on International Study of Aplastic Anemia and Agranulocytosis and Camitta criteria. No patient had received any therapy when blood was sampled. TCR repertoires of sorted CD4+ and CD8+ blood T cells from severe aplastic anemia patients and healthy subjects were deep-sequenced in the study. In the USA, patient enrollment took place under clinicaltrials.gov protocols 00001620, 01623167, 00001397, 00071045, 00081523 and 00961064. Ficoll-Paque density gradient centrifugation was used to isolate peripheral blood mononuclear cells. Before DNA extraction, CD4+ and CD8+ T cells were sorted by FACS or by magnetic beads. Comment on this clonotype: What this receptor recognizes is not known. No per-base quality is available; no much larger clone lies one base away.

The germline V gene (reference sequence) supplies CDR1 MNHNY and CDR2 SVGAGI. From its cysteine to its phenylalanine, the CDR3 spans 15 amino acids. Here the CDR3 DNA is all that survives: 45 bases in frame from base 1. V loses 5 bases, J loses 10 bases, and the germline ends lie 18 bases apart. Recombination joined TRBV6-6 with TRBJ1-6; the D gene is perhaps TRBD1, on 6 matching bases. The TCR originated in a human donor with aplastic anemia. Sequenced sample: sorted CD4+, CD8+, or CD8+CD57+ T cells (not recorded which) from PBMCs. The CDR3 amino acid sequence is: CASSGRDKAFSPLHF. At the DNA level, the sequence is TGTGCCAGCAGTGGCAGGGACAAGGCCTTCTCACCCCTCCACTTT.